This T cell receptor (beta chain) is from a study of Graves' ophthalmopathy and Graves' hyperthyroidism. Germline V gene sequence: CDR1 DFQATT, CDR2 SNEGSKA (reference sequence). The CDR3 runs to 11 residues. Scientists amplified the TCR beta CDR3 regions from RNA transcripts. RT-PCR was first run with HTBI primers, then multiplex PCR in a second round. MiXCR, applied by TCRdb to the multiplex PCR reads, yields one record per CDR3 protein. Seen here are approximately 1.2 million distinct CDR3 sequences, less than 45% observed once, and the top ten hold over 8.5%. J is TRBJ2-5 and V is TRBV20-1; no clear D. The DNA matches TRBJ2-7 better at its end, which makes the J call doubtful. The source material was peripheral blood or thyroid tissue (not recorded which). This TCR derives from an adult man with Graves' hyperthyroidism. The CDR3 loop reads CSLSPHYEQYF. The DNA for the CDR3 is TGCAGTTTAAGCCCCCACTACGAGCAGTACTTC.